The 24 T cell receptor beta chains below were found in one sample sequenced in a study of cytomegalovirus exposure and HLA in healthy donors. PCR amplification relied on 60 Vbeta primers (plus 13 Jbeta primers). Here immunoSEQ multiplex PCR was the method, and the copy in TCRdb shows in-frame clones only, minus some. The sample gives fewer than 150,000 clones, about 73% of which show up once; about 7.9% is in the top ten. The sequencing input was PBMCs. The origin of the receptors is a woman aged 40-49 years in good health and CMV-seropositive.

This clone has only a few counts. The chain uses TRBV9 and TRBJ2-5; 7 positions match TRBD1. The V gene end was trimmed by 0 bases and the J gene end by 2 bases; junction bases not matched to a gene: 1. CDR1 SGDLS and CDR2 YYNGEE come from the germline V gene. The CDR3 is made up of 14 amino acids. CDR3 loop: CASSVGRGQETQYF. Written as DNA, the CDR3 is TGTGCCAGCAGCGTAGGCAGGGGGCAAGAGACCCAGTACTTC.

The rearrangement links TRBV5-6 to TRBJ2-1; D is unclear. The CDR3 contains 12 residues. V was trimmed by 2 bases and J by 6 bases, leaving 6 bases between them. Germline V gene sequence: CDR1 SGHDT, CDR2 YYEEEE. As DNA, the CDR3 is TGTGCCAGCAGCTTCCAACTCAATGAGCAGTTCTTC. Amino acids: CASSFQLNEQFF.

This sequence joins TRBV29-1 and TRBJ2-7, with TRBD1 matching 8 bases. Germline CDR1 SQVTM, CDR2 ANQGSEA. This CDR3 is built from 14 residues. V lost 4 bases to trimming and J lost 7 bases; unmatched junction nucleotides: 12. As DNA, the CDR3 is TGCAGCGTTGCATCACGGGCAGGGGGCAGGGAGCAGTACTTC. It codes for CSVASRAGGREQYF.

The V call is TRBV9, the J call TRBJ1-1; maybe TRBD1 (5 bases). This CDR3 region has 15 residues. The ends were cut back, 3 bases at V and 0 bases at J, with 12 bases in the middle. Germline V gene data show CDR1 as SGDLS and CDR2 as YYNGEE. Written as DNA, the CDR3 is TGTGCCAGCAGCGCTATAGGGACTTTGAACACTGAAGCTTTCTTT. It encodes CASSAIGTLNTEAFF.

This chain links TRBV10-3 with TRBJ1-2, with TRBD1 identical over 11 bases. The length of the CDR3 is 15 residues. CDR1 and CDR2 (germline): ENHRY, SYGVKD. V lost 4 bases, J lost 6 bases, and 7 bases stayed unmatched. CDR3 sequence reads: CAISVSDRGLDGYTF. CDR3 in DNA: TGTGCCATCAGTGTCTCGGACAGGGGGCTAGATGGCTACACCTTC.

This chain uses TRBV4-1 with TRBJ1-2, with D possibly matching TRBD1 (6 bases). The CDR3 is 15 residues long. The germline V gene encodes CDR1 MGHRA and CDR2 YSYEKL. The V end was cut by 0 bases, the J end by 2 bases, with 10 bases between. CDR3 sequence reads: CASSQDRGQNYGYTF. For the CDR3, the DNA is TGCGCCAGCAGCCAAGATCGCGGACAGAACTATGGCTACACCTTC.

The genes are TRBV10-3 and TRBJ1-2; 7 nucleotides line up with TRBD1. The CDR3 is 17 residues long. Germline values: CDR1 ENHRY, CDR2 SYGVKD. V dropped 7 bases and J dropped 1; count of bases not matched to a gene: 15. The CDR3 protein is CAITPLRGQQSNYGYTF. DNA for the CDR3: TGTGCCATCACCCCCCTGAGGGGACAGCAAAGTAACTATGGCTACACCTTC.

This clone was seen only a few times. The chain combines TRBV6-6 with TRBJ1-1; possible D gene TRBD1, 5 bases. CDR1 is MNHNY and CDR2 is SVGAGI in the germline V gene (reference sequence). This CDR3 is built from 11 residues. Trimming took off 3 bases at V and 11 bases at J, with 10 bases between the two ends. The CDR3, as DNA: TGTGCCAGCAGTTATTCGGGGGTGGCTTTCTTT. The encoded protein is CASSYSGVAFF.

V gene TRBV7-2 combines with J gene TRBJ1-2; tentative D call: TRBD1 (6 bases). The V gene's germline CDR1 is SGHTA and CDR2 FQGNSA. CDR3 size: 16 residues. The V end lost 1 base, the J end lost 0 bases, and 12 bases lay between the germline ends. This CDR3 is CASSLGQDSANYGYTF. The DNA of the CDR3 is TGTGCCAGCAGCTTAGGTCAGGACAGCGCTAACTATGGCTACACCTTC. The variable domain in full, with the rest retrieved from reference TRBV7-2 and TRBJ1-2, is GAGVSQSPSNKVTEKGKDVELRCDPISGHTALYWYRQSLGQGLEFLIYFQGNSAPDKSGLPSDRFSAERTGGSVSTLTIQRTQQEDSAVYLCASSLGQDSANYGYTFGSGTRLTVV.

The chain couples TRBV11-1 to TRBJ1-2; 8 bases agree with TRBD1. From germline, CDR1 is SGHAT and CDR2 FQDESV (reference sequence). The CDR3 is 13 residues long. The junction had 6 bases not matched to a gene; V was cut back by 5 bases and J by 7 bases. The CDR3 sequence is CASSPGQVPGYTF. In nucleotides, the CDR3 is TGTGCCAGCAGCCCGGGACAGGTCCCTGGCTACACCTTC.

This clone was counted between two and nine times. This rearrangement joins TRBV18 to TRBJ1-1, with D uncertain. The V gene's germline CDR1 is KGHSH and CDR2 LQKENI. The CDR3 spans 13 residues. V was cut by 4 bases and J by 4 bases, with 10 bases left in between. The chain's CDR3 is CASSQERSTEAFF. In nucleotides, the CDR3 is TGTGCCAGCTCACAGGAGAGGTCCACTGAAGCTTTCTTT.

The chain combines TRBV7-2 with TRBJ2-2; tentatively, D is TRBD2 (7 bases). Germline V lookup: CDR1 SGHTA, CDR2 FQGNSA. The V end was cut by 5 bases, the J end by 5 bases, with 15 bases between. The CDR3 contains 15 residues. CDR3 amino acids: CASSPRGAGTGELFF. The CDR3 nucleotides read TGTGCCAGCAGCCCCCGGGGGGCAGGAACCGGGGAGCTGTTTTTT.

The chain combines TRBV4-3 with TRBJ1-2; 10 bases map to TRBD1. This CDR3 region has 15 residues. The V segment lost 1 base and the J segment 4 bases; nucleotides outside the gene matches: 3. CDR1 is LGHNA and CDR2 is YSLEER in the germline V gene. CDR3: CASSQAGQGTYGYTF. CDR3 in DNA: TGCGCCAGCAGCCAAGCGGGACAGGGGACCTATGGCTACACCTTC.

The rearrangement links TRBV13 to TRBJ1-1; tentatively, D is TRBD1 (5 bases). The germline V gene encodes CDR1 PRHDT and CDR2 FYEKMQ (reference sequence). This CDR3 contains 15 residues. The germline V and J ends were trimmed by 3 bases and 1 base, with 12 bases remaining between them. DNA for the CDR3: TGTGCCAGCAGCTTGACGGGGGGTGGGAACACTGAAGCTTTCTTT. It specifies CASSLTGGGNTEAFF.

The V gene is TRBV29-1, the J gene TRBJ1-1; possibly TRBD1 for D (5 bases). Trimming pared 7 bases from V and 4 bases from J, leaving 16 bases between. The CDR3 sequence is 13 residues long. Germline V CDR1 and CDR2: SQVTM, ANQGSEA. This CDR3 is CSGRGAEVTEAFF. The CDR3 coding sequence is TGCAGCGGACGTGGGGCCGAGGTCACTGAAGCTTTCTTT.

This clone is a singleton in its sample. The V call is TRBV19, the J call TRBJ2-7, with D tentatively TRBD1 (6 bases). The CDR3 consists of 14 residues. V lost 7 bases and J lost 5, with 18 bases in between. The germline gives CDR1 LNHDA, CDR2 SQIVND (reference sequence). In DNA form, the CDR3 reads TGTGCCAGTACGTTTAACAGGGAATCCCACGAGCAGTACTTC. Protein sequence: CASTFNRESHEQYF.

The table lists this clone with a few counts. The chain combines TRBV4-3 with TRBJ1-1; weak D call: TRBD1 (5 bases). The V and J ends lost 0 bases and 5 bases respectively, with 13 bases between them. CDR1 LGHNA and CDR2 YSLEER come from the germline V gene. The CDR3 has 15 residues. In DNA, the CDR3 is TGCGCCAGCAGCCAAGATTCCAGGGTAGGAACTGAAGCTTTCTTT. Amino acids: CASSQDSRVGTEAFF.

The chain couples TRBV7-2 to TRBJ1-4; D call uncertain. CDR1 SGHTA and CDR2 FQGNSA come from the germline V gene. The CDR3 is 13 residues long. V lost 5 bases and J lost 8, with 12 bases in between. CDR3 coding DNA: TGTGCCAGCAGCCCCCGTCAGAGGGAAAAACTGTTTTTT. This codes for CASSPRQREKLFF.

The chain is built from TRBV6-5 and TRBJ2-5; weak D call: TRBD2 (5 bases). Germline V lookup: CDR1 MNHEY, CDR2 SVGAGI. Trimming took off 5 bases at V and 5 bases at J, with 9 bases between the two ends. This CDR3 spans 12 amino acids. This chain's CDR3 is CASSDGVETQYF. DNA for the CDR3: TGTGCCAGCAGTGACGGGGTTGAGACCCAGTACTTC.

This sequence joins TRBV25-1 and TRBJ1-5, with D unclear. This CDR3 has 14 residues. Germline CDR1 MGHDK, CDR2 SYGVNS. Deletions cut 4 bases from V and 8 bases from J, with 15 bases between. The CDR3 loop is CASSGNGVIEPQHF. The CDR3 nucleotides are TGTGCCAGCAGTGGTAACGGTGTTATCGAGCCCCAGCATTTT.

The chain has TRBV7-9 and TRBJ2-1, with 10 bases lining up with TRBD2. The CDR3 length is 17 residues. V shed 5 bases and J 4 bases; nucleotides not matched to a gene: 11. Germline assignment: CDR1 SEHNR and CDR2 FQNEAQ (reference sequence). The CDR3 is CASSPWASGGPYNEQFF. CDR3 DNA sequence: TGTGCCAGCAGCCCTTGGGCTAGCGGGGGCCCTTACAATGAGCAGTTCTTC. The variable domain in full, with the rest retrieved from reference TRBV7-9 and TRBJ2-1, is DTGVSQNPRHKITKRGQNVTFRCDPISEHNRLYWYRQTLGQGPEFLTYFQNEAQLEKSRLLSDRFSAERPKGSFSTLEIQRTEQGDSAMYLCASSPWASGGPYNEQFFGPGTRLTVL.

This clone was observed a handful of times. This chain connects TRBV6-6 to TRBJ1-6; D is perhaps TRBD1 (5 bases). Germline loops: CDR1 MNHNY, CDR2 SVGAGI (reference sequence). Deletions cut 5 bases from V and 5 bases from J, with 13 bases between. The CDR3 is made up of 15 amino acids. The CDR3: CASSAQGSDNSPLHF. DNA of the CDR3: TGTGCCAGCAGTGCCCAGGGAAGCGATAATTCACCCCTCCACTTT.

This clone has just one count. The V call is TRBV14, the J call TRBJ1-2; 7 positions match TRBD1. The CDR3 contains 13 residues. CDR1 and CDR2 (germline): SGHDN, FVKESK. V gave up 3 bases and J gave up 7 bases; unmatched junction bases: 5. CDR3 DNA: TGTGCCAGCAGCCAGGACAGGTTTCGTGGCTACACCTTC. It yields the protein CASSQDRFRGYTF.

This clone was seen once. This chain links TRBV11-2 with TRBJ1-1; D call uncertain. Germline V lookup: CDR1 SGHAT, CDR2 FQNNGV. The length of the CDR3 is 13 residues. Trimming cost V 1 base and J 1 base, with 4 bases left between them. The CDR3 bases are TGTGCCAGCAGCTTAGGGCCGAACACTGAAGCTTTCTTT. It is translated as CASSLGPNTEAFF.